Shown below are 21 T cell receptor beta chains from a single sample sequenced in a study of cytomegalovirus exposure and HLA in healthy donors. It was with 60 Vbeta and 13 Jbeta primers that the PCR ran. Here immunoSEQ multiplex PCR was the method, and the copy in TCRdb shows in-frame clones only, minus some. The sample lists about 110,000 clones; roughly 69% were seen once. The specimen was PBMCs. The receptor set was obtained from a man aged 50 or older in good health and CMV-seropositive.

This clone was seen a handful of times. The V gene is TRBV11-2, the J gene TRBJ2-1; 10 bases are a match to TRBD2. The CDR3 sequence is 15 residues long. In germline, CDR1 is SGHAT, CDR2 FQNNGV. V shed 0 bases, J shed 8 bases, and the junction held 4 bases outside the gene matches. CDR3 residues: CASSLELAGTYEQFF. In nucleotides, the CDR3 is TGTGCCAGCAGCTTAGAACTAGCGGGGACTTATGAGCAGTTCTTC.

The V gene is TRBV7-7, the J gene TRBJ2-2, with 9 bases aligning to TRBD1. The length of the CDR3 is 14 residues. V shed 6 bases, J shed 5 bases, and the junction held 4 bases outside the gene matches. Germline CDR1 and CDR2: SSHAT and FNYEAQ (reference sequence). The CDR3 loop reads CASSRQGGTGELFF. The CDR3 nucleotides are TGTGCCAGCAGTCGACAGGGGGGGACCGGGGAGCTGTTTTTT.

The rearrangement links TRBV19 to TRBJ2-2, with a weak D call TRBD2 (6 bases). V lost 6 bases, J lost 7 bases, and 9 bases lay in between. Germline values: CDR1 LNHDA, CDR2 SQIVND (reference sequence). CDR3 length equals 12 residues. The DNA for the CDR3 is TGTGCCAGTAGGGACTACCTCGGGGAGCTGTTTTTT. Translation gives CASRDYLGELFF. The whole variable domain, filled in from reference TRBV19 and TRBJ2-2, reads DGGITQSPKYLFRKEGQNVTLSCEQNLNHDAMYWYRQDPGQGLRLIYYSQIVNDFQKGDIAEGYSVSREKKESFPLTVTSAQKNPTAFYLCASRDYLGELFFGEGSRLTVL.

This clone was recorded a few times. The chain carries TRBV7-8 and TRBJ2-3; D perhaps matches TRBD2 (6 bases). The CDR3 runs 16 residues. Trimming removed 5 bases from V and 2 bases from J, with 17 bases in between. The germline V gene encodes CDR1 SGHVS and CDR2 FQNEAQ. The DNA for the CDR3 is TGTGCCAGCAGCCCTATGGGGGACTTTTACACAGATACGCAGTATTTT. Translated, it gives CASSPMGDFYTDTQYF.

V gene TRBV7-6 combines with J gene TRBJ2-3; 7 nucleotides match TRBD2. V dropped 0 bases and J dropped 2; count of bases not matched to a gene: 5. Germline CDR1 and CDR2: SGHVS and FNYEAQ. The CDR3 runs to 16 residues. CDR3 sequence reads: CASSLAWTSPTDTQYF. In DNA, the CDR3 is TGTGCCAGCAGCTTAGCGTGGACTAGTCCCACAGATACGCAGTATTTT. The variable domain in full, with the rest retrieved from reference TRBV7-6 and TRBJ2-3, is GAGVSQSPRYKVTKRGQDVALRCDPISGHVSLYWYRQALGQGPEFLTYFNYEAQQDKSGLPNDRFSAERPEGSISTLTIQRTEQRDSAMYRCASSLAWTSPTDTQYFGPGTRLTVL.

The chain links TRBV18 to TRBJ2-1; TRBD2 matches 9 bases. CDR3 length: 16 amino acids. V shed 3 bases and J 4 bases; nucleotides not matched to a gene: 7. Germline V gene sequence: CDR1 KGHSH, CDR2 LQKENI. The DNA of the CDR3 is TGTGCCAGCTCACCCAATAGCGGGAGAGGGTACAATGAGCAGTTCTTC. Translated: CASSPNSGRGYNEQFF.

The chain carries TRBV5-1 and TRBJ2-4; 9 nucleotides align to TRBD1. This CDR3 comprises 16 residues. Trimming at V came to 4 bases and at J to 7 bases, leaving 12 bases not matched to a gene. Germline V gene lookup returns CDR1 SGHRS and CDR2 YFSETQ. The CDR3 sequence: CASSARVSDRGNIQYF. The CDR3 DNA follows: TGCGCCAGCAGCGCACGAGTCTCGGACAGGGGTAACATTCAGTACTTC. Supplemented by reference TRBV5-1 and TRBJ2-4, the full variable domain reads KAGVTQTPRYLIKTRGQQVTLSCSPISGHRSVSWYQQTPGQGLQFLFEYFSETQRNKGNFPGRFSGRQFSNSRSEMNVSTLELGDSALYLCASSARVSDRGNIQYFGAGTRLSVL.

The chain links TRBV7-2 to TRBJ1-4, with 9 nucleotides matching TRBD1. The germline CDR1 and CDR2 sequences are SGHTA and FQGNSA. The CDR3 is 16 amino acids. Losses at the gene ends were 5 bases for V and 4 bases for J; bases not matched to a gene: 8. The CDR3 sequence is CASSLTSTGGNEKLFF. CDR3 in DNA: TGTGCCAGCAGCCTGACCTCGACAGGGGGTAATGAAAAACTGTTTTTT.

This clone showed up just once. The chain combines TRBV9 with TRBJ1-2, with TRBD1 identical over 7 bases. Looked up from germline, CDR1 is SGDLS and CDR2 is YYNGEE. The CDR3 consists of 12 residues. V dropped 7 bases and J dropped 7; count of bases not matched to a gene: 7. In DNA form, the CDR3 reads TGTGCCAGCGGGACAGCGCTAAGTGGCTACACCTTC. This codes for CASGTALSGYTF.

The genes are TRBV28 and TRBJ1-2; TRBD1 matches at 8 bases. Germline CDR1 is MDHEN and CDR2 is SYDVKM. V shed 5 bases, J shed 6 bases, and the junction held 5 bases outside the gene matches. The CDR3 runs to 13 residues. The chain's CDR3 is CASSQTGVDGYTF. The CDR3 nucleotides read TGTGCCAGCAGTCAGACAGGGGTTGATGGCTACACCTTC.

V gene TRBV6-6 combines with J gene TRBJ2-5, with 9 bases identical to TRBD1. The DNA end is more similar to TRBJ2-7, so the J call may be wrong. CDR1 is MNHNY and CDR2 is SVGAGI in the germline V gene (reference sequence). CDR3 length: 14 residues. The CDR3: CASIPGQGSYEQYF. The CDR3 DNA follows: TGTGCCAGCATCCCGGGACAGGGCTCCTACGAGCAGTACTTC.

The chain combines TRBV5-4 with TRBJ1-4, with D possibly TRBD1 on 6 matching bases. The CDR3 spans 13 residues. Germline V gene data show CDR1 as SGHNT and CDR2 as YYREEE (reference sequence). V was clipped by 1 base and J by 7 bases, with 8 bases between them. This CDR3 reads CASSLSGAEKLFF. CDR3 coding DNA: TGTGCCAGCAGCTTGTCAGGGGCTGAAAAACTGTTTTTT.

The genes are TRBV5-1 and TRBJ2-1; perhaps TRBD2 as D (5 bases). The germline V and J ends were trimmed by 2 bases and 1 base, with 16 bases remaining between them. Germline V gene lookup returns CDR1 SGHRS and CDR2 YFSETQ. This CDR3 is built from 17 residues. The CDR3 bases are TGCGCCAGCAGCTTCCGGGTGGACTTTCTATCCTACAATGAGCAGTTCTTC. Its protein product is CASSFRVDFLSYNEQFF.

CDR3 in DNA: TGTGCCATCAGTGATTGGACAGTCCGCTACGAGCAGTACTTC. Encoded protein: CAISDWTVRYEQYF. The chain has TRBV10-3 and TRBJ2-7; D may be TRBD1 (6 bases). This CDR3 comprises 14 residues. Germline V gene lookup returns CDR1 ENHRY and CDR2 SYGVKD. The V end was cut by 3 bases, the J end by 3 bases, with 12 bases between.

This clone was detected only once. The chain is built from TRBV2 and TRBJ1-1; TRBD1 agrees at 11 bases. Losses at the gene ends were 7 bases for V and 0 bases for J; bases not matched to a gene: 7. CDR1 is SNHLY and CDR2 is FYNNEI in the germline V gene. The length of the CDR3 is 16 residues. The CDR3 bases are TGTGCCAGCATTGCGGACAGGGGGCGTATGAACACTGAAGCTTTCTTT. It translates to CASIADRGRMNTEAFF.

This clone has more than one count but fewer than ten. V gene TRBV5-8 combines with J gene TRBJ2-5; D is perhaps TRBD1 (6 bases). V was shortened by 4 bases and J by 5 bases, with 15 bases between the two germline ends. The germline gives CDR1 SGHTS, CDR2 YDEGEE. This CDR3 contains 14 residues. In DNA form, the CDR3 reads TGTGCCAGCAGCCGAGAATCAGGGGTCGAGACCCAGTACTTC. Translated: CASSRESGVETQYF.

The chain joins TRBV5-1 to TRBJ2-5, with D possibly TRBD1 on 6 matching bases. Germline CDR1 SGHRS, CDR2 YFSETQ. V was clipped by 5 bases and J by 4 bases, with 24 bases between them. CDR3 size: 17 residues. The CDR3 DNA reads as TGCGCCAGCAGAGGACCGGGAAGGCAGGGGTTTGGAGAGACCCAGTACTTC. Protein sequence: CASRGPGRQGFGETQYF.

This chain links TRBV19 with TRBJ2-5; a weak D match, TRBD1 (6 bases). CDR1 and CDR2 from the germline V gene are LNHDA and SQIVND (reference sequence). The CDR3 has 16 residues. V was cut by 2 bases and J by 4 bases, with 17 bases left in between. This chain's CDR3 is CASSIRGNRVVETQYF. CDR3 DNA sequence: TGTGCCAGTAGTATAAGAGGGAACAGGGTGGTAGAGACCCAGTACTTC.

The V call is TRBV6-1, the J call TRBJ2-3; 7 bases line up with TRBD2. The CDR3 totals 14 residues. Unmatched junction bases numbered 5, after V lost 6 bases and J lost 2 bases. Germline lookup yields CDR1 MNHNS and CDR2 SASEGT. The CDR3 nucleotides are TGTGCCAGCAGATTGGGAGGGTTCACAGATACGCAGTATTTT. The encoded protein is CASRLGGFTDTQYF.

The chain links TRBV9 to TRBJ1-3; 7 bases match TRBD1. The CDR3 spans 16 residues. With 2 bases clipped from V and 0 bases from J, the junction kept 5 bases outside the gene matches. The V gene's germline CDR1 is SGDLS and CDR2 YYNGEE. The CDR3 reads CASSVTGKSSGNTIYF. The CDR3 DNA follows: TGTGCCAGCAGCGTGACAGGGAAGAGCTCTGGAAACACCATATATTTT.

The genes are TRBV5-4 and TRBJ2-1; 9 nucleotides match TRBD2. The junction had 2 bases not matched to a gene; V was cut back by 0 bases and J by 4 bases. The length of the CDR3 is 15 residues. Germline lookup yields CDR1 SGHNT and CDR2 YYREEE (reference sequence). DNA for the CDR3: TGTGCCAGCAGCTTGGGTAGCGGGGGTTACAATGAGCAGTTCTTC. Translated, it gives CASSLGSGGYNEQFF.